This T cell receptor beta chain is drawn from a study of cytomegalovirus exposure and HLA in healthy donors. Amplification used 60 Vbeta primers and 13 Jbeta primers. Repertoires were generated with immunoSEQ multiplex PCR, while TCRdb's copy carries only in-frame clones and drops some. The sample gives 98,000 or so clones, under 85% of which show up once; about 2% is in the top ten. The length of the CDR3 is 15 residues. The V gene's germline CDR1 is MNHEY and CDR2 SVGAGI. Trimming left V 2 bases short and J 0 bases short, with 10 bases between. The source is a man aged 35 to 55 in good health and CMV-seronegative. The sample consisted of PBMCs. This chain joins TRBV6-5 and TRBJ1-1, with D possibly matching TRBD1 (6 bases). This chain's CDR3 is CASSYTYRVNTEAFF. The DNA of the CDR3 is TGTGCCAGCAGTTACACCTACAGGGTGAACACTGAAGCTTTCTTT.